These 6 T cell receptor beta chains share one sample of origin, sequenced in a study of cytomegalovirus exposure and HLA in healthy donors. PCR involved 60 Vbeta and 13 Jbeta primers. The protocol was immunoSEQ multiplex PCR, while the TCRdb copy is restricted to in-frame clones and leaves out a portion. The profile shows 150,000 to 200,000 clones, roughly 79% of them singletons. The specimen sequenced was PBMCs. These receptors were obtained from a woman under 30 in good health and CMV-seropositive.

This clone was picked up a small number of times. The J gene is TRBJ2-7, the V gene TRBV19, with 7 bases that match TRBD1. In germline, CDR1 is LNHDA, CDR2 SQIVND (reference sequence). The trim removed 10 bases at V and 3 bases at J, leaving 3 bases unmatched. This CDR3 region has 11 residues. CDR3 sequence (DNA): TGTGCCACCAGACAGGGCTACGAGCAGTACTTC. Residues: CATRQGYEQYF.

The V and J genes are TRBV7-9 and TRBJ1-4; D ambiguous. Germline V CDR1 and CDR2: SEHNR, FQNEAQ (reference sequence). The CDR3 is 14 residues long. The ends were cut back, 5 bases at V and 8 bases at J, with 15 bases in the middle. CDR3 bases: TGTGCCAGCAGCCTCTCAGGAATAGGCGAAAAACTGTTTTTT. It translates to CASSLSGIGEKLFF.

The J gene is TRBJ1-6, the V gene TRBV5-4; unclear D gene. The CDR3 sequence is 16 residues long. Germline loops: CDR1 SGHNT, CDR2 YYREEE (reference sequence). Trimming took 6 bases from V and 5 from J, leaving 18 bases between them. CDR3 sequence: CASKKQPLVDNSPLHF. In DNA form, the CDR3 reads TGTGCCAGCAAAAAACAGCCTTTGGTGGATAATTCACCCCTCCACTTT.

The J gene is TRBJ2-7, the V gene TRBV11-2, with 7 bases aligning to TRBD1. J gave up 4 bases and V 0 bases, and 9 bases lay outside the gene matches. This CDR3 is built from 16 residues. From germline, CDR1 is SGHAT and CDR2 FQNNGV. CDR3 loop: CASSLDETGDGYEQYF. DNA for the CDR3: TGTGCCAGCAGCTTAGATGAAACAGGGGACGGGTACGAGCAGTACTTC.

This rearrangement joins TRBV9 to TRBJ2-5; 9 positions agree with TRBD2. CDR1 is SGDLS and CDR2 is YYNGEE in the germline V gene. V trimming: 0 bases; J trimming: 5 bases; junction bases outside the gene matches: 8. This CDR3 comprises 16 residues. The CDR3 DNA is TGTGCCAGCAGCGTAGATGGCGGGGGGGTCGAGGAGACCCAGTACTTC. Its protein is CASSVDGGGVEETQYF.

V usage is TRBV27 and J usage is TRBJ1-2, with 8 bases identical to TRBD1. V lost 5 bases to trimming and J lost 5 bases; unmatched junction nucleotides: 10. Per germline, CDR1 MNHEY and CDR2 SMNVEV (reference sequence). The CDR3 totals 15 residues. The chain's CDR3 is CASSTAGTGLYGYTF. CDR3 nucleotides: TGTGCCAGCAGTACCGCCGGGACAGGCCTTTATGGCTACACCTTC.